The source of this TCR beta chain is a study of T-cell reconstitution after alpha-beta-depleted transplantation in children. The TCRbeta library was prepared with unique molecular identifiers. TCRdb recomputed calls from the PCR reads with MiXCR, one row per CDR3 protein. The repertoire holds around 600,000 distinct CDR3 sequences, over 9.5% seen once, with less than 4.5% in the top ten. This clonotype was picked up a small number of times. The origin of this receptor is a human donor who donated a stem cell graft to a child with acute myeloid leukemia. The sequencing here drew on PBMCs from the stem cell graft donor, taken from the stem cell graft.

The DNA of the CDR3 is TGTGCCAGCAGCCTCCCCCACAATCCGCCTGCCGAGCAGTACTTC. Its protein is CASSLPHNPPAEQYF. The rearrangement links TRBV9 to TRBJ2-7; D gene ambiguous. Trimming removed 4 bases from V and 6 bases from J, with 20 bases in between. Germline V gene sequence: CDR1 SGDLS, CDR2 YYNGEE. The CDR3 has 15 residues.